This T cell receptor beta chain was sequenced for a study of relationships among human T cell subsets. The T cell receptor alpha and beta CDR3 regions were amplified from mRNA by semiquantitative ARM-PCR. ARM-PCR used tagged nested gene-specific primers, then communal superprimers for exponential amplification. TCRdb independently ran MiXCR on the multiplex PCR reads; one entry per CDR3 protein. The table includes some 5,400 distinct CDR3 sequences, 50% to 70% detected once. Per the germline V gene, CDR1 is SQVTM and CDR2 is ANQGSEA. V was shortened by 6 bases and J by 0 bases, with 9 bases between the two germline ends. CDR3 length equals 13 residues. In regard to this clonotype: Antigen unknown.

Study-level results: No significant subset differences appeared in V, D, J use, CDR3 length or N-additions. Regulatory and Th2 subsets had few clones over 100 reads, unlike CD8+ cytotoxic cells. Bead-based sorting did not rule out CD4+CD8+ double-positive cells.

Anti-CD4 multisort beads removed cells negatively, then anti-CD8 beads positively selected CD8+ T cells. Sequencing input: CD8+ T cells sorted from blood. The clonotype originates from a man aged 40-50 years in good health. This chain links TRBV29-1 with TRBJ2-1; D remains unclear. CDR3 protein: CSVPLHSYNEQFF. DNA for the CDR3: TGCAGCGTCCCCCTCCACTCCTACAATGAGCAGTTCTTC.